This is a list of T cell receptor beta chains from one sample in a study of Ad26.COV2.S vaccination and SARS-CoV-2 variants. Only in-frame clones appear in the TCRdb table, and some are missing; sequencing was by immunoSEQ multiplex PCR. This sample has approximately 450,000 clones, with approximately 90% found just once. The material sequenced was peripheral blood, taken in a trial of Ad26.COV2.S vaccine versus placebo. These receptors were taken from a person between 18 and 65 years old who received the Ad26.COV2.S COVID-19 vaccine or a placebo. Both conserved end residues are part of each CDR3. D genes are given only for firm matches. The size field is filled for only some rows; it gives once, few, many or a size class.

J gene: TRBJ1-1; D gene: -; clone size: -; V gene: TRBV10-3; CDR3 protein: CAISESSGKGIDTEAFF; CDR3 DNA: TGTGCCATCAGTGAGTCGAGTGGGAAGGGAATAGACACTGAAGCTTTCTTT
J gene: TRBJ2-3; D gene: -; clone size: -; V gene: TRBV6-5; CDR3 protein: CASSGQGGTDTQYF; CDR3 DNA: TGTGCCAGCAGCGGGCAAGGCGGAACAGATACGCAGTATTTT
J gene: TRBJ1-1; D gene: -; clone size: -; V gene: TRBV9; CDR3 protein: CASSEETYTEAFF; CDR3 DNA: TGTGCCAGCAGCGAAGAGACCTACACTGAAGCTTTCTTT
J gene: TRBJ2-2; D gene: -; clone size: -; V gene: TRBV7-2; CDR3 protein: CASSLTYSGELFF; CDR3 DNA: TGTGCCAGCAGCTTAACCTACAGCGGGGAGCTGTTTTTT
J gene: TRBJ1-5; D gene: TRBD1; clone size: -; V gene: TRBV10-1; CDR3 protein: CASQGRRQGTSNQPQHF; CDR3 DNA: TGCGCCAGCCAAGGGAGGAGACAGGGGACAAGCAATCAGCCCCAGCATTTT
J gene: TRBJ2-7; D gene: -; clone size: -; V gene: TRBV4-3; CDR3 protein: CASSPSGSGTYEQYF; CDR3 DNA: TGCGCCAGCAGCCCAAGTGGTAGCGGAACCTACGAGCAGTACTTC
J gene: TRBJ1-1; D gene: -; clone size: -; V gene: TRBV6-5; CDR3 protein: CASTDTTGEAFF; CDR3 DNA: TGTGCCAGCACCGATACGACCGGCGAGGCTTTCTTT
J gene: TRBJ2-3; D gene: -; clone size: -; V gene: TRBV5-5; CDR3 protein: CASSLRHEKDTQYF; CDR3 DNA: TGTGCCAGCAGCCTCCGACATGAGAAAGATACGCAGTATTTT
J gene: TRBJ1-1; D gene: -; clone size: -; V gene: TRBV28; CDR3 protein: CASSRAGGSREDTEAFF; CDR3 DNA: TGTGCCAGCAGTCGGGCGGGAGGGAGCCGTGAGGACACTGAAGCTTTCTTT
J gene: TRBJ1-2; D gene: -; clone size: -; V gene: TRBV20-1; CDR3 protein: CSASPWGAPYGYTF; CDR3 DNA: TGCAGTGCTAGTCCTTGGGGGGCACCGTATGGCTACACCTTC
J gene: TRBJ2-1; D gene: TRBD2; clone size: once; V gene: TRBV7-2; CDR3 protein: CASSLALAGEFEQFF; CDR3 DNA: TGTGCCAGCAGCTTAGCACTAGCGGGAGAATTTGAGCAGTTCTTC
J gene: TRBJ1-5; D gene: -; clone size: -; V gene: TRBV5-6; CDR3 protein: CASSLYGGSNQPQHF; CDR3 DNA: TGTGCCAGCAGCTTGTACGGGGGAAGCAATCAGCCCCAGCATTTT
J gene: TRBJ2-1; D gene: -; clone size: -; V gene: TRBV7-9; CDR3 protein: CASSLGLQVDEQFF; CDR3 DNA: TGTGCCAGCAGCTTGGGTCTCCAGGTTGATGAGCAGTTCTTC
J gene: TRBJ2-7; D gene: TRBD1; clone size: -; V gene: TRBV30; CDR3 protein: CAWNMLGQGVDEQYF; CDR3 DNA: TGTGCCTGGAACATGTTAGGACAGGGGGTCGACGAGCAGTACTTC
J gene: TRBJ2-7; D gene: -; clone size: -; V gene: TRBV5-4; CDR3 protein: CASSLGTAPEREQYF; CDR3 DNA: TGTGCCAGCAGCTTGGGCACTGCCCCTGAGCGTGAGCAGTACTTC
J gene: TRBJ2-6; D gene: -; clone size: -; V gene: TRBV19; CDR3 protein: CASRRQASGANVLTF; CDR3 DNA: TGTGCCAGTAGGCGACAGGCGTCCGGGGCCAACGTCCTGACTTTC
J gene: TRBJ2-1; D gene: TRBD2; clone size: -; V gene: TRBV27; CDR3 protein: CASSSAIAGAVHEQFF; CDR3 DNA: TGTGCCAGCAGTTCGGCTATAGCGGGAGCCGTCCATGAGCAGTTCTTC
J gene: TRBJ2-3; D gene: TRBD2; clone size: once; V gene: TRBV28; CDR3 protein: CASSLGLRVTDTQYF; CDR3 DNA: TGTGCCAGCAGTTTGGGACTAAGAGTCACAGATACGCAGTATTTT
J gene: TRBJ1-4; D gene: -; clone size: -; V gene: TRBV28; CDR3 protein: CASGPPAALSRNEKLFF; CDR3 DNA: TGTGCCAGCGGCCCCCCCGCAGCTCTCTCTCGTAATGAAAAACTGTTTTTT
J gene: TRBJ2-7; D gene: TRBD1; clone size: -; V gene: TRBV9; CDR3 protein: CASSGGQGGEQYF; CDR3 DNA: TGTGCCAGCAGCGGGGGACAGGGTGGAGAGCAGTACTTC
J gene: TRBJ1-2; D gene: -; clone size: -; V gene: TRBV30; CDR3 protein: CAWSVGGNGYTF; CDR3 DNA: TGTGCCTGGAGTGTGGGGGGTAACGGCTACACCTTC
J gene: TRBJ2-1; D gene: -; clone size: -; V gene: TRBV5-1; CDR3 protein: CASSLVLVDEQFF; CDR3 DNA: TGCGCCAGCAGCTTGGTTCTAGTGGATGAGCAGTTCTTC
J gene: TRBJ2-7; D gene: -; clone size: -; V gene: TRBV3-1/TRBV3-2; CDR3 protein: CASSQGSVWGLAVYEQYF; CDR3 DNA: TGTGCCAGCAGCCAAGGCTCCGTATGGGGGCTAGCGGTATACGAGCAGTACTTC
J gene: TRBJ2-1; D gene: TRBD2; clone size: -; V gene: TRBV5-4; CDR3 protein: CASSLGGTPNEQFF; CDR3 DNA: TGTGCCAGCAGTCTGGGAGGGACTCCGAATGAGCAGTTCTTC
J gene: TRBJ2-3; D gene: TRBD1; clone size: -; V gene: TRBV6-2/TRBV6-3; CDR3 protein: CASSYPGGQGYTDTQYF; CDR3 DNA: TGTGCCAGCAGTTACCCCGGGGGACAGGGCTACACAGATACGCAGTATTTT
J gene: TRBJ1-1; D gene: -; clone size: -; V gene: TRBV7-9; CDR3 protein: CASSSLGSEAFF; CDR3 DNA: TGTGCCAGCAGCTCCCTTGGCAGCGAAGCTTTCTTT
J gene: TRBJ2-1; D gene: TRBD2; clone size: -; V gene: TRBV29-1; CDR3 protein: CSVSGLAGDGQFF; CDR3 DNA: TGCAGCGTCTCGGGACTAGCGGGCGACGGACAGTTCTTC
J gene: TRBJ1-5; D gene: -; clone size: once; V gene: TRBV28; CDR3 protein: CASSLPPPRSPQHF; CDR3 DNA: TGTGCCAGCAGTTTGCCCCCCCCCAGGTCGCCCCAGCATTTT
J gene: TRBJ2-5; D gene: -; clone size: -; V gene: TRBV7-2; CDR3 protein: CASSLVKGQETQYF; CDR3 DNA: TGTGCCAGCAGCTTAGTTAAGGGCCAAGAGACCCAGTACTTC